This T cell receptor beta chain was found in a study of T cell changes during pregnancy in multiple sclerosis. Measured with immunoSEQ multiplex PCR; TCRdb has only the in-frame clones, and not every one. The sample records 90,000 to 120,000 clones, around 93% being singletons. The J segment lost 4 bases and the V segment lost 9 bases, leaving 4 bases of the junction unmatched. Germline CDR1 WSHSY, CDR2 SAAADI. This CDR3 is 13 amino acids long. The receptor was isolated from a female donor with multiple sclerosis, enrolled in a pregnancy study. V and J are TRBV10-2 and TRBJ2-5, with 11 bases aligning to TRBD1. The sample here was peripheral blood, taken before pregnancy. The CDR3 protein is CASCGQGAETQYF. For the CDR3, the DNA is TGCGCCAGTTGTGGACAGGGGGCAGAGACCCAGTACTTC.